The 9 T cell receptor beta chains presented below share a single source sample, sequenced in a study of T cell responses to AZD1222 COVID-19 vaccine. Some clones are missing from TCRdb's copy, which holds only in-frame ones; the method was immunoSEQ multiplex PCR. The data hold fewer than 200,000 clones, with around 88% observed a single time. Specimen: peripheral blood, collected on day 0 of AZD1222 vaccination. The origin of the receptors is an adult in good health.

The chain links TRBV19 to TRBJ1-2, with 8 nucleotides matching TRBD1. Germline CDR1 LNHDA, CDR2 SQIVND (reference sequence). V shed 4 bases, J shed 5 bases, and the junction held 9 bases outside the gene matches. This CDR3 has 15 amino acids. The CDR3 loop is CASSNQGAVRYGYTF. The CDR3 coding sequence is TGTGCCAGTAGTAACCAGGGGGCGGTTCGGTATGGCTACACCTTC.

The chain uses TRBV5-1 and TRBJ1-5; a possible D gene is TRBD1 (5 bases). Between the trimmed V and J ends, which lost 1 base and 0 bases, there was a span of 8 bases. The CDR3 length is 15 residues. The germline V gene has CDR1 SGHRS and CDR2 YFSETQ. The DNA for the CDR3 is TGCGCCAGCAGCTTGACAGGCGGTAGCAATCAGCCCCAGCATTTT. Protein sequence: CASSLTGGSNQPQHF.

The V and J genes are TRBV5-1 and TRBJ2-2; 8 nucleotides match TRBD1. The germline V gene encodes CDR1 SGHRS and CDR2 YFSETQ. This CDR3 spans 17 amino acids. Trimming at V came to 0 bases and at J to 0 bases, leaving 4 bases not matched to a gene. The CDR3 loop reads CASSLGAGGANTGELFF. The CDR3, as DNA: TGCGCCAGCAGCTTGGGAGCAGGGGGCGCGAACACCGGGGAGCTGTTTTTT.

The rearrangement uses TRBV3-1 (or the pseudogene TRBV3-2) and TRBJ2-1; 11 nucleotides align to TRBD2. With V trimmed by 5 bases and J by 1 base, 10 bases remained unmatched. Germline V CDR1 and CDR2: LGHDT, YNNKEL (reference sequence). The CDR3 has 18 residues. This CDR3 reads CASSSGTSGLISYNEQFF. CDR3 nucleotide sequence: TGTGCCAGCAGCTCCGGGACTAGCGGACTCATATCCTACAATGAGCAGTTCTTC.

The chain carries TRBV21-1 and TRBJ2-7. TRBV21-1 has pseudogene status. The CDR3 is made up of 12 amino acids. DNA for the CDR3: TGTGCCTGGCGGGGACAAGGGTACGAGCAGTACTTC. As protein: CAWRGQGYEQYF.

The chain uses TRBV19 and TRBJ1-1; 7 bases line up with TRBD1. V was clipped by 6 bases and J by 5 bases; unmatched bases: 6. The CDR3 runs to 13 residues. Germline V gives CDR1 LNHDA, CDR2 SQIVND (reference sequence). In DNA form, the CDR3 reads TGTGCCAGTAGGTACAGGGGTAGAACTGAAGCTTTCTTT. Translated, it gives CASRYRGRTEAFF.

The V call is TRBV12-5, the J call TRBJ2-7; D is uncertain. In germline, CDR1 is LGHNT, CDR2 FRNRAP. The CDR3 extends over 12 amino acids. Deletions cut 3 bases from V and 6 bases from J, with 9 bases between. DNA for the CDR3: TGTGCTAGTGGTTTAGGTGGATCCGAGCAGTACTTC. Amino acid sequence: CASGLGGSEQYF.

DNA for the CDR3: TGTGCCAGCAGCCCAGGACAGGGAAGACAGCCCCAGCATTTT. Translation gives CASSPGQGRQPQHF. This sequence joins TRBV13 and TRBJ1-5; 8 bases are shared with TRBD1. The CDR3 extends over 14 amino acids. Per the germline V gene, CDR1 is PRHDT and CDR2 is FYEKMQ (reference sequence). V dropped 5 bases and J dropped 7; count of bases not matched to a gene: 7.

This clone was recorded a few times. The chain couples TRBV25-1 to TRBJ2-2, with D unresolved. The CDR3 is 16 residues long. CDR1 and CDR2 (germline): MGHDK, SYGVNS. Trimming took off 4 bases at V and 0 bases at J, with 12 bases between the two ends. The CDR3 spells CASSGRAAANTGELFF. As DNA, the CDR3 is TGTGCCAGCAGTGGTAGGGCAGCCGCGAACACCGGGGAGCTGTTTTTT.